This T cell receptor beta chain was identified during a study of T cells in Graves' hyperthyroidism and ophthalmopathy. RNA transcripts served as the template for amplifying TCR beta CDR3 regions. TCR CDR3 regions were first amplified by RT-PCR with HTBI primers. TCRdb recomputed calls from the multiplex PCR reads with MiXCR, one row per CDR3 protein. This table holds fewer than 750,000 distinct CDR3 sequences, about 15% found once. V was clipped by 4 bases and J by 4 bases; unmatched bases: 5. The CDR3 contains 14 residues. Per germline, CDR1 SQVTM and CDR2 ANQGSEA. The V call is TRBV29-1, the J call TRBJ1-1, with 11 bases matching TRBD1. Sequenced: blood. The sequence came from a middle-aged woman with Graves' ophthalmopathy. CDR3 nucleotide sequence: TGCAGCGTTGTGGCCGGGACAGGGGGCACTGAAGCTTTCTTT. Translation gives CSVVAGTGGTEAFF.